The 26 T cell receptor beta chains listed next were all sequenced from one sample in a study of T cell clones after liver transplantation. Libraries were prepared by immunoSEQ multiplex PCR; TCRdb keeps only in-frame clonotypes and omits some of them. The repertoire includes about 74,000 clones, about 80% of them detected once, and approximately 0.55% sits in the top ten. Sample: CD4+ T cells from blood, taken before liver transplant. The receptors were sampled from a human donor who received a liver transplant.

The chain recombines TRBV6-4 with TRBJ1-2, with a possible D match to TRBD1 (5 bases). There are 14 residues in the CDR3. Trimming removed 5 bases at V and 4 bases at J, with 14 bases between. Germline V lookup: CDR1 MRHNA, CDR2 SNTAGT. The CDR3 reads CASSTGTGGYGYTF. The DNA of the CDR3 is TGTGCCAGCAGTACCGGGACGGGGGGCTATGGCTACACCTTC.

Written as DNA, the CDR3 is TGCGCCAGCAGCTTTGGCTCTGGGGCCAACGTCCTGACTTTC. It yields the protein CASSFGSGANVLTF. V and J are TRBV5-1 and TRBJ2-6, with D unclear. The CDR3 is made up of 14 amino acids. V lost 2 bases to trimming and J lost 0 bases, with 3 bases between them. The germline V gene encodes CDR1 SGHRS and CDR2 YFSETQ.

This clone showed up just once. The V and J genes are TRBV28 and TRBJ1-5; TRBD1 matches at 7 bases. This CDR3 region has 15 residues. The V gene end was trimmed by 3 bases and the J gene end by 4 bases; junction bases not matched to a gene: 6. Per germline, CDR1 MDHEN and CDR2 SYDVKM. The CDR3 region has the DNA TGTGCCAGCAGTTTTTCAGGGGGGATGAATCAGCCCCAGCATTTT. Amino acids: CASSFSGGMNQPQHF.

The J gene is TRBJ2-5, the V gene TRBV7-2, with D perhaps TRBD1 or TRBD2 (5 bases each). Looked up from germline, CDR1 is SGHTA and CDR2 is FQGNSA. Between the trimmed V and J ends, which lost 5 bases and 4 bases, there was a span of 14 bases. The CDR3 runs to 14 residues. The CDR3 region is CASSPGRGAETQYF. CDR3 sequence (DNA): TGTGCCAGCAGCCCGGGAAGGGGAGCAGAGACCCAGTACTTC.

The V gene is TRBV28, the J gene TRBJ1-5; TRBD1 might be the D (5 bases). The CDR3 is 13 amino acids. The germline V and J ends were trimmed by 7 bases and 7 bases, with 14 bases remaining between them. Per germline, CDR1 MDHEN and CDR2 SYDVKM. CDR3 DNA: TGTGCCAGCAATCCCTCCCAGGGCCAGCCCCAGCATTTT. This gives the protein CASNPSQGQPQHF.

The rearrangement links TRBV7-2 to TRBJ1-5; 10 positions match TRBD1. J was trimmed by 1 base and V by 5 bases; bases with no gene match: 8. The germline V gene encodes CDR1 SGHTA and CDR2 FQGNSA. The CDR3 extends over 17 amino acids. CDR3: CASSARDRGYSNQPQHF. The CDR3 bases are TGTGCCAGCAGCGCGAGGGACAGGGGATACAGCAATCAGCCCCAGCATTTT.

The chain employs TRBV6-1 and TRBJ2-3; no firm D call. Deletions cut 3 bases from V and 6 bases from J, with 13 bases between. Germline loops: CDR1 MNHNS, CDR2 SASEGT. The CDR3 spans 14 residues. This CDR3 reads CASSDPSWSDTQYF. The DNA of the CDR3 is TGTGCCAGCAGTGATCCTAGTTGGTCGGATACGCAGTATTTT.

The V and J genes are TRBV7-9 and TRBJ2-1; 12 positions agree with TRBD2. CDR1 and CDR2 from the germline V gene are SEHNR and FQNEAQ (reference sequence). This CDR3 contains 15 residues. J lost 5 bases, V lost 4 bases, and 3 bases had no gene match. CDR3 DNA sequence: TGTGCCAGCAGCTCGACTAGCGGGAGTAACAATGAGCAGTTCTTC. Its translation: CASSSTSGSNNEQFF.

J is TRBJ2-1 and V is TRBV5-1; D possibly corresponds to TRBD2 (6 bases). With 1 base removed from V and 4 bases from J, the gap between germline ends came to 9 bases. The germline V gene encodes CDR1 SGHRS and CDR2 YFSETQ. The CDR3 spans 14 residues. The CDR3 protein is CASSLLAAYNEQFF. The CDR3 DNA sequence: TGCGCCAGCAGCTTGTTAGCGGCGTACAATGAGCAGTTCTTC.

The chain links TRBV29-1 to TRBJ2-3, with a weak D call TRBD1 (5 bases). The V gene lost 1 base and the J gene lost 3 bases, with 11 bases spanning the gap. The CDR3 has 14 residues. CDR1 and CDR2 (germline): SQVTM, ANQGSEA. For the CDR3, the DNA is TGCAGCGTTGAAGGTGGGGCGAGGACAGATACGCAGTATTTT. It encodes CSVEGGARTDTQYF.

J is TRBJ2-7 and V is TRBV29-1; D not certain. Germline-derived CDR1 and CDR2 are SQVTM and ANQGSEA. CDR3 size: 14 residues. The germline V and J ends were trimmed by 0 bases and 7 bases, with 16 bases remaining between them. This chain's CDR3 is CSVEDNSGPREQYF. Written as DNA, the CDR3 is TGCAGCGTTGAAGATAATTCAGGTCCCAGAGAGCAGTACTTC.

The CDR3 DNA sequence: TGTGCCAGCAGGCGGAGGGACAGGGTATTCGTGAATGAGCAGTTCTTC. Its protein is CASRRRDRVFVNEQFF. This chain uses TRBV28 with TRBJ2-1; 9 bases line up with TRBD1. CDR3 size: 16 residues. With 6 bases clipped from V and 7 bases from J, the junction kept 13 bases outside the gene matches. Germline values: CDR1 MDHEN, CDR2 SYDVKM. Together with reference TRBV28 and TRBJ2-1, the CDR3 gives the full variable domain: DVKVTQSSRYLVKRTGEKVFLECVQDMDHENMFWYRQDPGLGLRLIYFSYDVKMKEKGDIPEGYSVSREKKERFSLILESASTNQTSMYLCASRRRDRVFVNEQFFGPGTRLTVL.

The chain recombines TRBV11-2 with TRBJ2-1, with no clear D. The V end lost 4 bases, the J end lost 4 bases, and 8 bases lay between the germline ends. The CDR3 loop spans 13 amino acids. Germline V CDR1 and CDR2: SGHAT, FQNNGV. As DNA, the CDR3 is TGTGCCAGCAGCTATGACTCTTACAATGAGCAGTTCTTC. Residues: CASSYDSYNEQFF.

The V gene is TRBV9, the J gene TRBJ2-7, with a tentative D call TRBD2 (5 bases). Germline V gene lookup returns CDR1 SGDLS and CDR2 YYNGEE. The CDR3 spans 14 residues. The V gene lost 0 bases and the J gene lost 3 bases, with 10 bases spanning the gap. The CDR3 sequence is CASSVASAGYEQYF. The CDR3 nucleotides are TGTGCCAGCAGCGTAGCTTCGGCGGGCTACGAGCAGTACTTC.

The CDR3 DNA is TGTGCCAGCAGCCGCGGGGGGGTAGCGGGAGCTGACGAGCAGTACTTC. It encodes CASSRGGVAGADEQYF. The chain has TRBV5-4 and TRBJ2-7; 9 bases are a match to TRBD2. Trimming removed 4 bases from V and 5 bases from J; junction bases left unmatched: 13. The CDR3 has 16 residues. The germline V gene has CDR1 SGHNT and CDR2 YYREEE (reference sequence).

The rearrangement joins TRBV29-1 to TRBJ1-1; D uncertain. CDR3 length equals 13 residues. Germline-derived CDR1 and CDR2 are SQVTM and ANQGSEA. Trimming stripped 0 bases from V and 0 bases from J, with 5 bases between. CDR3 in amino acids: CSVEDRLNTEAFF. The CDR3 bases are TGCAGCGTTGAAGACAGGTTGAACACTGAAGCTTTCTTT.

This clone was recorded a few times. The chain joins TRBV4-1 to TRBJ1-2, with D maybe TRBD1 (5 bases). The ends were cut back, 0 bases at V and 5 bases at J, with 13 bases in the middle. The germline V gene has CDR1 MGHRA and CDR2 YSYEKL. The CDR3 is 15 residues long. CDR3 DNA: TGCGCCAGCAGCCAAGATCCGCAGGGTCTGTATGGCTACACCTTC. Translating gives CASSQDPQGLYGYTF.

This chain connects TRBV5-1 to TRBJ1-2; D remains ambiguous. V lost 5 bases to trimming and J lost 6 bases, with 8 bases between them. Germline V gives CDR1 SGHRS, CDR2 YFSETQ. The CDR3 is 11 amino acids. The CDR3 sequence is CASSNYDGYTF. The CDR3 coding sequence is TGCGCCAGCAGTAACTACGATGGCTACACCTTC.

V and J are TRBV7-3 and TRBJ1-1; possible D gene TRBD1, 6 bases. V was cut by 5 bases and J by 4 bases, with 11 bases left in between. Germline lookup yields CDR1 SGHTA and CDR2 FQGTGA. CDR3 length equals 13 residues. The CDR3 DNA sequence: TGTGCCAGCAGCGGAGAGGGGGGCACTGAAGCTTTCTTT. Its translation: CASSGEGGTEAFF.

This clone was seen only a few times. V and J are TRBV28 and TRBJ1-2, with a possible D match to TRBD1 (5 bases). V was cut by 5 bases and J by 4 bases, with 8 bases left in between. Per germline, CDR1 MDHEN and CDR2 SYDVKM. This CDR3 has 12 amino acids. The CDR3: CASSGDSYGYTF. In DNA, the CDR3 is TGTGCCAGCAGTGGAGACAGCTATGGCTACACCTTC.

The chain links TRBV27 to TRBJ2-1, with 14 bases that match TRBD2. CDR3 length: 19 residues. V shed 3 bases and J 2 bases; nucleotides not matched to a gene: 9. Germline V CDR1 and CDR2: MNHEY, SMNVEV (reference sequence). The CDR3 coding sequence is TGTGCCAGCAGTTTTCGGACTAGCGGGAGGCCGGGGGCCTACAATGAGCAGTTCTTC. Its protein is CASSFRTSGRPGAYNEQFF.

As regards this clone: The same CDR3 also results from other DNA sequences found in this sample. The genes are TRBV2 and TRBJ1-1; D perhaps matches TRBD1 (6 bases). The CDR3 is made up of 15 amino acids. The V end lost 3 bases, the J end lost 2 bases, and 13 bases lay between the germline ends. CDR1 and CDR2 (germline): SNHLY, FYNNEI. The chain's CDR3 is CASSEGQGINTEAFF. CDR3 nucleotides: TGTGCCAGCAGTGAGGGGCAGGGGATAAACACTGAAGCTTTCTTT.

This chain links TRBV5-1 with TRBJ2-7; 10 nucleotides agree with TRBD2. The J segment lost 1 base and the V segment lost 7 bases, leaving 5 bases of the junction unmatched. CDR1 and CDR2 (germline): SGHRS, YFSETQ. There are 14 residues in the CDR3. The CDR3 protein is CASGVLAGSYEQYF. The CDR3 DNA follows: TGCGCCAGCGGGGTACTAGCGGGATCCTACGAGCAGTACTTC.

The chain combines TRBV7-2 with TRBJ2-2; D gene unclear. V lost 5 bases to trimming and J lost 5 bases, with 6 bases between them. Germline values: CDR1 SGHTA, CDR2 FQGNSA. CDR3 length: 12 amino acids. In DNA form, the CDR3 reads TGTGCCAGCAGCCTCAGTACCGGGGAGCTGTTTTTT. Amino acids: CASSLSTGELFF.

In regard to this clone: Other DNA variants within this sample encode the same CDR3. The gene calls are TRBV28 and TRBJ1-3, with 7 nucleotides matching TRBD1. With V trimmed by 6 bases and J by 4 bases, 9 bases remained unmatched. Germline lookup yields CDR1 MDHEN and CDR2 SYDVKM. This CDR3 comprises 15 residues. Here the CDR3 reads CASRELRGRGNTIYF. The DNA for the CDR3 is TGTGCCAGCAGGGAGCTGAGGGGGCGAGGAAACACCATATATTTT.

J is TRBJ2-1 and V is TRBV5-1, with 15 positions matching TRBD2. From germline, CDR1 is SGHRS and CDR2 YFSETQ. Losses at the gene ends were 4 bases for V and 0 bases for J; bases not matched to a gene: 5. The CDR3 length is 18 residues. This CDR3 is CASSAGLAGGHSYNEQFF. DNA for the CDR3: TGCGCCAGCAGCGCGGGACTAGCGGGAGGCCACTCCTACAATGAGCAGTTCTTC.